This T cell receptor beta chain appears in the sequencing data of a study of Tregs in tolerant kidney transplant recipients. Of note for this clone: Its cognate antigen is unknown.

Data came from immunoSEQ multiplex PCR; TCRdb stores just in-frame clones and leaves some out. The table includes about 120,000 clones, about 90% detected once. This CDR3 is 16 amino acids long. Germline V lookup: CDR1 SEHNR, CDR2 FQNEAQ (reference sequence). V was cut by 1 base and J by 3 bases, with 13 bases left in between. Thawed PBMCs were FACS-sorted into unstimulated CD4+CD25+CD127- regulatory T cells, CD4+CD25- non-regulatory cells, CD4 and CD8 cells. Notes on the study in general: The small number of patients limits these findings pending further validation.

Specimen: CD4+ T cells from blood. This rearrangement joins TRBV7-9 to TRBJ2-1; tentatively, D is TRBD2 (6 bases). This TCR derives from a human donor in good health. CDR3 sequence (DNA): TGTGCCAGCAGCTTAGGGTTCGGGAGCCGCTACAATGAGCAGTTCTTC. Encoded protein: CASSLGFGSRYNEQFF. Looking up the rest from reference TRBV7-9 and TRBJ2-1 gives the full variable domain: DTGVSQNPRHKITKRGQNVTFRCDPISEHNRLYWYRQTLGQGPEFLTYFQNEAQLEKSRLLSDRFSAERPKGSFSTLEIQRTEQGDSAMYLCASSLGFGSRYNEQFFGPGTRLTVL.